These 32 T cell receptor beta chains were all obtained from the same sample, sequenced in a study of blood T cells in healthy people across ages. Primed by a sample-barcoded 5' primer and a J-beta primer mix, a second PCR proceeded for about 7 to 12 cycles. Each CDR3 protein gets one entry after TCRdb re-called the 5' RACE reads with MiXCR. The top ten hold 15% of the sample, which has 550,000 to 800,000 distinct CDR3 sequences, approximately 31% seen once. Source material: blood. The receptors here all came from a woman older than 75 in good health.

This clonotype was counted at least ten times. V is TRBV20-1 and J is TRBJ2-3; 9 nucleotides align to TRBD2. This CDR3 is built from 16 residues. Germline CDR1 reads DFQATT; CDR2 reads SNEGSKA (reference sequence). V lost 2 bases, J lost 0 bases, and 6 bases stayed unmatched. The CDR3 reads CSARSVGLASTDTQYF. Here the CDR3 DNA reads TGCAGTGCTAGATCCGTCGGACTAGCGAGCACAGATACGCAGTATTTT.

This clonotype was detected many times. The V call is TRBV7-8, the J call TRBJ2-7; TRBD2 agrees at 10 bases. CDR3 size: 15 residues. CDR1 is SGHVS, CDR2 FQNEAQ, per germline. V trimming: 7 bases; J trimming: 6 bases; junction bases outside the gene matches: 12. The CDR3 spells CASTHSRLAGAEQYF. The DNA for the CDR3 is TGTGCCAGCACCCATAGCAGGCTAGCGGGGGCCGAGCAGTACTTC. Complete variable domain (other parts from reference TRBV7-8 and TRBJ2-7): GAGVSQSPRYKVAKRGQDVALRCDPISGHVSLFWYQQALGQGPEFLTYFQNEAQLDKSGLPSDRFFAERPEGSVSTLKIQRTQQEDSAVYLCASTHSRLAGAEQYFGPGTRLTVT.

The rearrangement uses TRBV30 and TRBJ2-5; 11 bases map to TRBD2. The ends lost 1 base at V and 4 bases at J; junction bases unmatched: 8. The CDR3 covers 16 residues. Germline CDR1 is GTSNPN and CDR2 is SVGIG (reference sequence). The CDR3 DNA is TGTGCCTGGAGTGCCAAACTAGCGGGGGAGGGAGAGACCCAGTACTTC. This translates into CAWSAKLAGEGETQYF.

In regard to this clonotype: A much larger clone lies one base from this, so it may be a read error. The J gene is TRBJ2-5, the V gene TRBV29-1, with TRBD1 matching 8 bases. CDR1 and CDR2 from the germline V gene are SQVTM and ANQGSEA. There are 13 residues in the CDR3. CDR3 region: CSAESGTGVPAYF. The CDR3 DNA follows: TGCAGCGCTGAATCCGGGACAGGTGTCCCGGCGTACTTC.

This chain uses TRBV5-1 with TRBJ2-5, with 8 bases that match TRBD1. The J call may be in error: the DNA end matches TRBJ2-7 better. The CDR3 has 15 residues. CDR1 and CDR2 from the germline V gene are SGHRS and YFSETQ. The CDR3 DNA reads as TGCGCCAGCAGCTTGCTGACAGGGGAAGCCTACGAGCAGTACTTC. It specifies CASSLLTGEAYEQYF.

V is TRBV6-5 and J is TRBJ2-3, with TRBD2 matching 13 bases. Germline loops: CDR1 MNHEY, CDR2 SVGAGI. V was pared by 0 bases and J by 6 bases, with 6 bases of the junction left unmatched. The CDR3 totals 17 residues. DNA of the CDR3: TGTGCCAGCAGTTACTCTTTCGGGACTAGCGGGAAGGATACGCAGTATTTT. It is translated as CASSYSFGTSGKDTQYF.

At least ten counts were recorded for this clonotype. The chain links TRBV3-1 to TRBJ1-4, with 9 bases matching TRBD1. Germline lookup yields CDR1 LGHDT and CDR2 YNNKEL (reference sequence). After removal of 5 bases from V and 8 bases from J, the junction contained 6 bases not matched to a gene. The CDR3 length is 14 residues. CDR3 amino acids: CASSVQGAREKLFF. The CDR3 coding sequence is TGTGCCAGCAGCGTACAGGGGGCAAGGGAAAAACTGTTTTTT. The full variable domain, its missing parts supplied by reference TRBV3-1 and TRBJ1-4, is DTAVSQTPKYLVTQMGNDKSIKCEQNLGHDTMYWYKQDSKKFLKIMFSYNNKELIINETVPNRFSPKSPDKAHLNLHINSLELGDSAVYFCASSVQGAREKLFFGSGTQLSVL.

With regard to this clonotype: Possible read error: a much larger clone is one base away. The chain combines TRBV12-3 or TRBV12-4 with TRBJ2-7; D is perhaps TRBD1 (5 bases). This CDR3 has 14 amino acids. CDR3 sequence: CTSSPLGATYEQYF. Here the CDR3 DNA reads TGTACCAGCAGTCCCCTAGGGGCTACCTACGAGCAGTACTTC.

The sample holds one count of this clonotype. The rearrangement links TRBV27 to TRBJ2-7; 10 bases agree with TRBD1. Germline CDR1 reads MNHEY; CDR2 reads SMNVEV (reference sequence). This CDR3 comprises 15 residues. V dropped 5 bases and J dropped 7; count of bases not matched to a gene: 11. The CDR3 spells CASSQTGTGVWEQYF. CDR3 sequence (DNA): TGTGCCAGCAGTCAGACCGGGACAGGGGTATGGGAGCAGTACTTC.

The sample holds many counts of this clonotype. The CDR3 coding sequence is TGTGCCTGGGGACAGGCCTACGAGCAGTACTTC. As protein: CAWGQAYEQYF. This chain connects TRBV30 to TRBJ2-7; 7 positions match TRBD1. The germline V gene encodes CDR1 GTSNPN and CDR2 SVGIG (reference sequence). Unmatched junction bases numbered 0, after V lost 5 bases and J lost 2 bases. CDR3 length: 11 amino acids.

This clonotype was seen more than once but under ten times. One base away lies a much larger clone, so this may be a sequencing read error. The rearrangement joins TRBV7-2 to TRBJ2-5, with D perhaps matching TRBD1 or TRBD2 (5 bases each). The CDR3 runs 14 residues. Trimming took off 5 bases at V and 4 bases at J, with 14 bases between the two ends. In germline, CDR1 is SGHTA, CDR2 FQGNSA. The CDR3 DNA sequence: TGTGCCAGCAGCCGGGGACGGCACAGAGAGACCCAGTACTTC. It encodes CASSRGRHRETQYF.

In its sample, this clonotype was seen many times. J is TRBJ2-4 and V is TRBV20-1; D remains ambiguous. The ends were cut back, 3 bases at V and 0 bases at J, with 15 bases in the middle. This CDR3 is 16 amino acids long. Germline-derived CDR1 and CDR2 are DFQATT and SNEGSKA (reference sequence). In DNA form, the CDR3 reads TGCAGTGCTAGGGACGAAAGGGTACTAGCCAAAAACATTCAGTACTTC. Translating it yields CSARDERVLAKNIQYF.

This clonotype has at least ten counts. The V and J genes are TRBV7-2 and TRBJ2-7; TRBD2 is a possible D gene (5 bases). The CDR3 length is 13 residues. Trimming shortened V by 7 bases and J by 5 bases, and 15 bases separated the two germline ends. Germline V lookup: CDR1 SGHTA, CDR2 FQGNSA. CDR3 protein: CASTPSLNHEQYF. CDR3 nucleotide sequence: TGTGCCAGCACCCCTAGCCTGAACCACGAGCAGTACTTC.

This clonotype came up a few times. The V call is TRBV10-3, the J call TRBJ1-5, with 9 bases matching TRBD1. The V and J ends lost 3 bases and 5 bases, in that order; junction bases with no gene match: 2. The CDR3 is 14 residues long. Germline lookup yields CDR1 ENHRY and CDR2 SYGVKD. This chain's CDR3 is CAISEQGAHQPQHF. CDR3 in DNA: TGTGCCATCAGTGAACAGGGGGCTCATCAGCCCCAGCATTTT.

J is TRBJ2-7 and V is TRBV20-1; the match to TRBD1 covers 8 bases. The J call may not be correct, given that the DNA end is closer to TRBJ2-5. The CDR3 has 14 residues. Germline CDR1 and CDR2: DFQATT and SNEGSKA (reference sequence). CDR3 amino acids: CSTMTGAKLETQYF. The CDR3 DNA is TGCAGTACCATGACAGGGGCTAAATTGGAGACCCAGTACTTC.

The J gene is TRBJ1-5, the V gene TRBV18; 10 bases align to TRBD1. Germline assignment: CDR1 KGHSH and CDR2 LQKENI. V was clipped by 2 bases and J by 6 bases; unmatched bases: 7. CDR3 length: 16 amino acids. The CDR3 DNA follows: TGTGCCAGCTCACCAGCGGGGGGACAGGGGATTCAGCCCCAGCATTTT. Translation gives CASSPAGGQGIQPQHF.

This clonotype was counted only a few times. The chain employs TRBV5-1 and TRBJ1-5; D unclear. Trimming pared 4 bases from V and 3 bases from J, leaving 11 bases between. Germline V gene sequence: CDR1 SGHRS, CDR2 YFSETQ. CDR3 length: 14 residues. The CDR3 loop reads CASSPEGSNQPQHF. CDR3 sequence (DNA): TGCGCCAGCAGCCCAGAGGGTTCCAATCAGCCCCAGCATTTT. The full variable domain, completed using reference TRBV5-1 and TRBJ1-5, is KAGVTQTPRYLIKTRGQQVTLSCSPISGHRSVSWYQQTPGQGLQFLFEYFSETQRNKGNFPGRFSGRQFSNSRSEMNVSTLELGDSALYLCASSPEGSNQPQHFGDGTRLSIL.

This clonotype was picked up many times. This rearrangement joins TRBV27 to TRBJ2-5; D is uncertain. V was clipped by 3 bases and J by 1 base, with 6 bases between them. Germline loops: CDR1 MNHEY, CDR2 SMNVEV (reference sequence). CDR3 size: 13 residues. This chain's CDR3 is CASSFDTQETQYF. CDR3 bases: TGTGCCAGCAGTTTCGACACCCAAGAGACCCAGTACTTC.

Regarding this clonotype: Germline and junction disagree at one end, which may indicate a read error. The CDR3 protein is CATSKRQGAVGANVRTF. Here the CDR3 DNA reads TGTGCCACCAGCAAGAGACAGGGGGCAGTTGGGGCCAACGTCCGGACTTTC. This chain connects TRBV15 to TRBJ2-6; 10 bases map to TRBD1. The CDR3 has 17 amino acids. Looked up from germline, CDR1 is LNHNV and CDR2 is YYDKDF (reference sequence).

This clonotype was seen many times. V usage is TRBV4-3 and J usage is TRBJ1-2, with TRBD1 as a possible D gene (6 bases). V was trimmed by 4 bases and J by 2 bases, leaving 14 bases between them. CDR3 length equals 15 residues. CDR1 LGHNA and CDR2 YSLEER come from the germline V gene. CDR3 protein: CASSPESGQNYGYTF. The CDR3 nucleotides read TGCGCCAGCAGCCCCGAGTCTGGACAGAACTATGGCTACACCTTC.

This clonotype has just a few counts. The V call is TRBV6-1, the J call TRBJ1-5, with a tentative D call TRBD1 (6 bases). The CDR3 covers 14 residues. Trimming pared 2 bases from V and 10 bases from J, leaving 15 bases between. Germline CDR1 MNHNS, CDR2 SASEGT. The CDR3 DNA is TGTGCCAGCAGTGAATTTGGGGGCGTGCACCCCCAGCATTTT. Its protein product is CASSEFGGVHPQHF.

Comment on this clonotype: Compared with germline, one end of the junction differs, possibly owing to a read error. The CDR3 sequence is CAGSQDRARVNELFF. The CDR3 DNA reads as TGTGCCGGCAGTCAGGACAGGGCACGCGTCAATGAGCTGTTCTTC. This chain connects TRBV6-1 to TRBJ2-1, with TRBD1 identical over 8 bases. The CDR3 spans 15 residues. The germline V gene has CDR1 MNHNS and CDR2 SASEGT.

Only a few counts were recorded for this clonotype. A read error is possible here, since a much larger clone lies one base away. V usage is TRBV28 and J usage is TRBJ2-7, with TRBD1 identical over 7 bases. The V gene's germline CDR1 is MDHEN and CDR2 SYDVKM. Germline trimming cut 10 bases from V and 3 bases from J; bases unmatched to any gene: 12. The length of the CDR3 is 14 residues. The CDR3 sequence is CAIQQGTACYEQYF. For the CDR3, the DNA is TGTGCCATCCAACAGGGGACGGCTTGCTACGAGCAGTACTTC.

This clonotype was recorded many times. The chain uses TRBV11-1 and TRBJ2-1; 7 positions match TRBD2. Germline V CDR1 and CDR2: SGHAT, FQDESV (reference sequence). Trimming cost V 4 bases and J 4 bases; bases outside gene matches: 10. The CDR3 sequence is 16 residues long. CDR3 amino acids: CASSSSSSGRYNEQFF. The CDR3 coding sequence is TGTGCCAGCAGCTCCTCATCTAGCGGCCGGTACAATGAGCAGTTCTTC.

This clonotype was seen more than once but under ten times. This rearrangement joins TRBV29-1 to TRBJ1-1, with 7 nucleotides matching TRBD1. Trimming cost V 5 bases and J 0 bases; bases outside gene matches: 3. The CDR3 is 13 amino acids. The germline gives CDR1 SQVTM, CDR2 ANQGSEA. CDR3: CSVRTGLNTEAFF. CDR3 nucleotide sequence: TGCAGCGTTAGGACAGGATTGAACACTGAAGCTTTCTTT.

This clonotype has a handful of counts. CDR3 loop: CASSLDLGGRYGYTF. CDR3 in DNA: TGTGCCAGCAGCTTAGATCTGGGGGGTCGCTATGGCTACACCTTC. The chain is built from TRBV11-2 and TRBJ1-2, with a tentative D call TRBD1 (5 bases). V was cut by 0 bases and J by 4 bases, with 12 bases left in between. Looked up from germline, CDR1 is SGHAT and CDR2 is FQNNGV. The CDR3 runs 15 residues.

V is TRBV20-1 and J is TRBJ2-1; 10 bases are a match to TRBD1. From germline, CDR1 is DFQATT and CDR2 SNEGSKA (reference sequence). V shed 4 bases, J shed 5 bases, and the junction held 5 bases outside the gene matches. This CDR3 comprises 14 residues. CDR3 protein: CSAKDGTGDNEQFF. The DNA for the CDR3 is TGCAGTGCTAAGGATGGGACAGGGGACAATGAGCAGTTCTTC.

In its sample, this clonotype was seen many times. The CDR3 DNA sequence: TGCAGCGCTGAGAGGGGTGGCCAGGGGGCTTCAGTCTATGGCTACACCTTC. This encodes CSAERGGQGASVYGYTF. The chain recombines TRBV29-1 with TRBJ1-2, with 8 bases that match TRBD1. CDR3 length: 17 residues. Germline lookup yields CDR1 SQVTM and CDR2 ANQGSEA. The V gene end was trimmed by 7 bases and the J gene end by 4 bases; junction bases not matched to a gene: 20.

In its sample, this clonotype was seen many times. The rearrangement joins TRBV6-2 or TRBV6-3 to TRBJ1-2, with a weak D call TRBD1 (5 bases). The germline V and J ends were trimmed by 2 bases and 5 bases, with 18 bases remaining between them. CDR3 length: 16 amino acids. Germline lookup yields CDR1 MNHEY and CDR2 SVGEGT. The CDR3 loop is CASSYGRQLSNYGYTF. The CDR3 DNA is TGTGCCAGCAGTTACGGACGACAGCTCTCCAATTATGGCTACACCTTC.

On this clonotype itself: Being one base from a much bigger clone, this may be a read error. The rearrangement links TRBV7-8 to TRBJ2-1; tentatively, D is TRBD1 or TRBD2 (5 bases each). The CDR3 loop spans 15 amino acids. CDR1 is SGHVS, CDR2 FQNEAQ, per germline. CDR3 bases: TGTACCAGCAGCTTCCTTAACCTCCAGGGAGATGAGCAGTTCTTC. Encoded protein: CTSSFLNLQGDEQFF.

Ten or more counts support this clonotype. The chain couples TRBV20-1 to TRBJ2-1, with D unresolved. In germline, CDR1 is DFQATT, CDR2 SNEGSKA (reference sequence). V lost 3 bases and J lost 1, with 13 bases in between. The CDR3 is 15 residues long. The CDR3 spells CSARLWLGSYNEQFF. The CDR3 coding sequence is TGCAGTGCTAGGCTGTGGCTAGGTTCCTACAATGAGCAGTTCTTC.

This clonotype has just a few counts. A much larger clone differs by one base, so this may be a read error. The J gene is TRBJ2-5, the V gene TRBV5-1; weak D call: TRBD2 (5 bases). V lost 3 bases to trimming and J lost 11 bases, with 20 bases between them. The CDR3 sequence is 14 residues long. Germline CDR1 reads SGHRS; CDR2 reads YFSETQ. The CDR3 protein is CASSSPGLASGQYF. In DNA form, the CDR3 reads TGCGCCAGCAGCTCGCCGGGGTTAGCCTCGGGGCAGTACTTC.